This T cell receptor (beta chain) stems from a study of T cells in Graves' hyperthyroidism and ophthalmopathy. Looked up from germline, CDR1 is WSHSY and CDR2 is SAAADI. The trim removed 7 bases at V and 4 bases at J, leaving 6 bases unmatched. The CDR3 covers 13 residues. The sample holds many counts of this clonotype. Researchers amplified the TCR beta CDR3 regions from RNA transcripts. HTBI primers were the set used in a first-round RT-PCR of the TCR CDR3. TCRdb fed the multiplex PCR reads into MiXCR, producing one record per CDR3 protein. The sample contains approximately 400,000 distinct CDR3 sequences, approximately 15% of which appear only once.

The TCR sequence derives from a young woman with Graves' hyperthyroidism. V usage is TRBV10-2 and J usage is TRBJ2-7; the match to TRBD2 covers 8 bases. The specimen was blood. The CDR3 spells CASKASGSYEQYF. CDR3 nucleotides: TGCGCCAGCAAAGCCAGCGGGAGTTACGAGCAGTACTTC.